The clone carrying this T cell receptor (beta chain) was counted ten times or more. Its antigen is unidentified. These data come from a study of response to subunit inactivated influenza vaccine. Overall study results and limits: The study's authors posited that every seasonal influenza vaccination enlists few new T cells.

This CDR3 has 18 residues. V lost 3 bases and J 3 bases, leaving 23 bases between the germline ends. Germline loops: CDR1 ENHRY, CDR2 SYGVKD. MiXCR, run by TCRdb on the RT-PCR reads, gives a single entry per CDR3 protein. The sample has hundreds of thousands of distinct CDR3 sequences, 11% to 15% seen once. The genes are TRBV10-3 and TRBJ1-1, with D perhaps matching TRBD1 (6 bases). This receptor was obtained from a man aged 45-60 years who received an inactivated influenza vaccine. The sequencing here drew on PBMCs from blood, taken 14 to 15 days before vaccination. DNA for the CDR3: TGTGCCATCAGTGACCCGAGGGGGGCCGTGACAAAGGACACTGAAGCTTTCTTT. Translation: CAISDPRGAVTKDTEAFF.